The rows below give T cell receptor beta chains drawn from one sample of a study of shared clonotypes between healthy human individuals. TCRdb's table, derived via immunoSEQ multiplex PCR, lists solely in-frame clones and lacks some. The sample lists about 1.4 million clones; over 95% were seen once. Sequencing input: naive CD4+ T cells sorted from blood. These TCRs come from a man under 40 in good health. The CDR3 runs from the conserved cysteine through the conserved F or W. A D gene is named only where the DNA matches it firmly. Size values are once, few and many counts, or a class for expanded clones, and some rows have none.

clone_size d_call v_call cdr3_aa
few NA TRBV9 CASSVGDLHDYGYTF
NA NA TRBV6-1 CASSESPGRVYEQYF
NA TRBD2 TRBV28 CASSPSGSGGNTQYF
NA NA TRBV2 CASSPVGVNTDTQYF
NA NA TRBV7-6 CASSFHILDRLSTDTQYF
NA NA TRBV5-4 CASSSHTSNNEQFF
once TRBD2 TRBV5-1 CASSYKGLAAFGGETQYF
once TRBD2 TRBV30 CAWSTGLAGPWTGELFF
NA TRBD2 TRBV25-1 CASRGLATSYEQYF
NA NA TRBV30 CALGGSNQPQHF
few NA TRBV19 CASSPGLDEQFF
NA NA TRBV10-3 CAISLSRNEQFF
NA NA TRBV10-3 CAISESYNVNAEAFF
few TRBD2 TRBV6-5 CASTRGLAGTGELFF
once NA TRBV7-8 CASSLEAGRGHYEQYF
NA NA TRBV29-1 CSVMSNSGNTIYF
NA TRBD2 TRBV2 CASSVQLAAFADTQYF
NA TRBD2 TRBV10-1 CASSGVLAGGPTGELFF
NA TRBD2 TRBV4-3 CASSQDIGLAGYNEQFF
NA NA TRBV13 CASSFLGSSYNEQFF
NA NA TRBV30 CARQQGDGYTF
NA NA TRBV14 CASSQEGIPRSLSSYNEQFF
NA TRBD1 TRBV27 CASRSGTGSYEQYF
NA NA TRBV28 CASPPLVGDQYSYEQYF
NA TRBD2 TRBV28 CASSLWTGGDGLFF
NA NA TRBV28 CASNRMGGGTGELFF
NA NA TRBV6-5 CASSPSAYGYTF
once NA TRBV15 CATSREGSNEQFF